Presented here are 13 T cell receptor beta chains from one specimen sequenced in a study of cytomegalovirus exposure and HLA in healthy donors. Amplification used 60 Vbeta primers and 13 Jbeta primers. Repertoires were generated with immunoSEQ multiplex PCR, while TCRdb's copy carries only in-frame clones and drops some. Of about 120,000 clones in the sample, around 70% were seen once. Sample: PBMCs. Receptor source: a man between 25 and 39 years old in good health and CMV-seropositive.

The chain uses TRBV19 and TRBJ2-7; the D gene is possibly TRBD2 (7 bases). V lost 9 bases, J lost 6 bases, and 15 bases lay in between. The CDR3 contains 12 residues. Germline V CDR1 and CDR2: LNHDA, SQIVND (reference sequence). The CDR3 DNA is TGTGCCAGCGGGGGGCACTTCGGCGAGCAGTACTTC. Encoded protein: CASGGHFGEQYF.

V usage is TRBV5-1 and J usage is TRBJ1-6; D might be TRBD1 (6 bases). The CDR3 sequence is 16 residues long. The ends were cut back, 5 bases at V and 1 base at J, with 13 bases in the middle. Germline loops: CDR1 SGHRS, CDR2 YFSETQ. As DNA, the CDR3 is TGCGCCAGCAGACCGGACAGCCGTTCCTATAATTCACCCCTCCACTTT. Translating it yields CASRPDSRSYNSPLHF.

Relative to its sample, this clone is medium-sized (0.01 to 0.1%). The chain joins TRBV2 to TRBJ2-7, with 8 bases aligning to TRBD1. The CDR3 sequence is 12 residues long. Germline V gene lookup returns CDR1 SNHLY and CDR2 FYNNEI. The junction had 3 bases not matched to a gene; V was cut back by 6 bases and J by 5 bases. CDR3: CASRRDRHEQYF. DNA of the CDR3: TGTGCCAGCAGAAGGGACAGGCACGAGCAGTACTTC.

The chain links TRBV6-5 to TRBJ2-5; 9 positions match TRBD2. The CDR3 runs to 14 residues. V gave up 8 bases and J gave up 2 bases; unmatched junction bases: 6. From germline, CDR1 is MNHEY and CDR2 SVGAGI. This CDR3 is CASRGLAGQETQYF. CDR3 bases: TGTGCCAGCCGAGGTCTAGCGGGGCAAGAGACCCAGTACTTC.

This chain uses TRBV6-4 with TRBJ1-5; the D gene is possibly TRBD1 (5 bases). The germline V gene encodes CDR1 MRHNA and CDR2 SNTAGT. CDR3 length: 14 amino acids. Trimming left V 8 bases short and J 1 base short, with 12 bases between. For the CDR3, the DNA is TGTGCCAGCGGTTCGGGGGGGAGCAATCAGCCCCAGCATTTT. It is translated as CASGSGGSNQPQHF.

The gene calls are TRBV5-5 and TRBJ1-1; D not resolved. The V end lost 2 bases, the J end lost 0 bases, and 14 bases lay between the germline ends. Germline CDR1 SGHKS, CDR2 YYEKEE (reference sequence). There are 16 residues in the CDR3. CDR3 DNA sequence: TGTGCCAGCAGCTTATTCGGTGGTTCCTTGAACACTGAAGCTTTCTTT. Its translation: CASSLFGGSLNTEAFF. The full variable domain, with the rest looked up from reference TRBV5-5 and TRBJ1-1, is DAGVTQSPTHLIKTRGQQVTLRCSPISGHKSVSWYQQVLGQGPQFIFQYYEKEERGRGNFPDRFSARQFPNYSSELNVNALLLGDSALYLCASSLFGGSLNTEAFFGQGTRLTVV.

This chain connects TRBV7-6 to TRBJ1-4, with TRBD1 matching over 8 bases. The trim removed 5 bases at V and 4 bases at J, leaving 9 bases unmatched. The length of the CDR3 is 16 residues. CDR1 SGHVS and CDR2 FNYEAQ come from the germline V gene. In nucleotides, the CDR3 is TGTGCCAGCAGCAAAGACAGGGGTGGGGGTAATGAAAAACTGTTTTTT. Protein: CASSKDRGGGNEKLFF.

The chain is built from TRBV2 and TRBJ2-7; 7 bases fit TRBD2. This CDR3 is 14 amino acids long. Per germline, CDR1 SNHLY and CDR2 FYNNEI. V dropped 4 bases and J dropped 6; count of bases not matched to a gene: 9. CDR3 coding DNA: TGTGCCAGCAGTGGGGGGAGGGATTGGGGCGAGCAGTACTTC. Encoded protein: CASSGGRDWGEQYF.

The chain is built from TRBV18 and TRBJ2-3, with 16 nucleotides matching TRBD2. This CDR3 has 17 amino acids. With 3 bases clipped from V and 8 bases from J, the junction kept 8 bases outside the gene matches. CDR1 is KGHSH, CDR2 LQKENI, per germline. In DNA form, the CDR3 reads TGTGCCAGCTCACCGCCGGGACTAGCGGGGGGGCCCCGTACGCAGTATTTT. Protein sequence: CASSPPGLAGGPRTQYF.

The rearrangement joins TRBV5-1 to TRBJ2-5, with a tentative D call TRBD2 (6 bases). V lost 4 bases and J 7 bases, leaving 17 bases between the germline ends. The CDR3 is 14 amino acids. The germline V gene encodes CDR1 SGHRS and CDR2 YFSETQ. The DNA for the CDR3 is TGCGCCAGCAGCACCCAGCGGGCTGAGGTGACCCAGTACTTC. Residues: CASSTQRAEVTQYF.

The chain has TRBV6-1 and TRBJ2-3; possibly TRBD1 for D (6 bases). Germline-derived CDR1 and CDR2 are MNHNS and SASEGT. This CDR3 has 13 amino acids. V lost 11 bases to trimming and J lost 2 bases, with 14 bases between them. CDR3 sequence reads: CAGGGSNTDTQYF. In nucleotides, the CDR3 is TGTGCCGGGGGCGGATCGAACACAGATACGCAGTATTTT.

The rearrangement joins TRBV25-1 to TRBJ2-3; TRBD2 is a possible D gene (6 bases). V was shortened by 0 bases and J by 1 base, with 14 bases between the two germline ends. The CDR3 length is 17 residues. Per the germline V gene, CDR1 is MGHDK and CDR2 is SYGVNS. This chain's CDR3 is CASSEYSRDLGTDTQYF. In nucleotides, the CDR3 is TGTGCCAGCAGTGAATATTCGCGGGACTTAGGCACAGATACGCAGTATTTT.

The rearrangement links TRBV2 to TRBJ1-1; D is uncertain. The CDR3 runs to 14 residues. Germline assignment: CDR1 SNHLY and CDR2 FYNNEI. Trimming cost V 4 bases and J 0 bases, with 9 bases left between them. CDR3 sequence (DNA): TGTGCCAGCAGTGTTCTCAGGTTGAACACTGAAGCTTTCTTT. Its translation is CASSVLRLNTEAFF. Filled out from reference TRBV2 and TRBJ1-1, the complete variable domain reads EPEVTQTPSHQVTQMGQEVILRCVPISNHLYFYWYRQILGQKVEFLVSFYNNEISEKSEIFDDQFSVERPDGSNFTLKIRSTKLEDSAMYFCASSVLRLNTEAFFGQGTRLTVV.